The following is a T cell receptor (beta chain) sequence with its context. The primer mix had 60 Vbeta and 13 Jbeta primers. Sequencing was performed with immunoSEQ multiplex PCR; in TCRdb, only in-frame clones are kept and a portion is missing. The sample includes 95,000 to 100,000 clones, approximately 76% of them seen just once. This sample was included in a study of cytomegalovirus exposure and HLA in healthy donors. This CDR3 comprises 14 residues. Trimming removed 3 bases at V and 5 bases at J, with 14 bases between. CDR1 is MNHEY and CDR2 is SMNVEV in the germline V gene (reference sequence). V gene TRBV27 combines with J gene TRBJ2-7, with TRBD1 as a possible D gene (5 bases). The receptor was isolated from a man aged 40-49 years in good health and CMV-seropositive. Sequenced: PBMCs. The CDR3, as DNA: TGTGCCAGCAGTTTCTCCAGGGAAGACCACGAGCAGTACTTC. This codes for CASSFSREDHEQYF.